The 30 T cell receptor beta chains presented below share a single source sample, sequenced in a study of control samples from healthy donors and cancer patients. Clones were read by immunoSEQ multiplex PCR, and TCRdb kept only the in-frame ones, dropping some. Seen here are 150,000 to 200,000 clones, 85% to 90% observed once, and the top ten hold 1.2% to 1.5%. Material for sequencing was blood. The receptors stem from a woman in her forties or fifties in good health.

CDR3 sequence reads: CATRRGLVDTEAFF. The CDR3 DNA is TGTGCCACCCGGAGGGGGCTAGTGGACACTGAAGCTTTCTTT. V gene TRBV6-5 combines with J gene TRBJ1-1, with TRBD1 matching 7 bases. This CDR3 comprises 14 residues. V lost 10 bases and J lost 3; bases outside the gene matches: 11. Germline values: CDR1 MNHEY, CDR2 SVGAGI.

The chain has TRBV4-2 and TRBJ1-2; tentatively, D is TRBD1 (6 bases). Germline CDR1 is LGHNA and CDR2 is YNFKEQ. The CDR3 runs to 16 residues. Trimming cost V 0 bases and J 3 bases, with 14 bases left between them. CDR3 DNA: TGTGCCAGCAGCCAAGATACGGGGGGCGACTACTATGGCTACACCTTC. Translating gives CASSQDTGGDYYGYTF.

This clone occurred a few times. This CDR3 reads CASSPGIGSGYEQYF. The CDR3 bases are TGCGCCAGCAGCCCTGGTATAGGTAGCGGGTACGAGCAGTACTTC. The genes are TRBV4-3 and TRBJ2-7; 7 bases are a match to TRBD2. Trimming removed 4 bases from V and 4 bases from J; junction bases left unmatched: 10. This CDR3 spans 15 amino acids. Germline CDR1 is LGHNA and CDR2 is YSLEER.

The rearrangement uses TRBV2 and TRBJ1-1; 9 bases are a match to TRBD1. V lost 3 bases to trimming and J lost 4 bases; unmatched junction nucleotides: 6. This CDR3 is 15 amino acids long. Germline CDR1 SNHLY, CDR2 FYNNEI. The CDR3 DNA reads TGTGCCAGCAGTGAGGGGACAGGGCTTGGCACTGAAGCTTTCTTT. Its protein product is CASSEGTGLGTEAFF.

In its sample, this clone was seen many times. The chain couples TRBV10-1 to TRBJ2-7, with D possibly TRBD1 on 6 matching bases. The V gene lost 11 bases and the J gene lost 3 bases, with 17 bases spanning the gap. The CDR3 runs 13 residues. Germline CDR1 is WNHNN and CDR2 is SYGVQD (reference sequence). CDR3 protein: CAGAARGHYEQYF. In DNA form, the CDR3 reads TGCGCCGGGGCCGCCAGGGGACACTACGAGCAGTACTTC.

The genes are TRBV3-1 (or the pseudogene TRBV3-2) and TRBJ2-7; D is ambiguous. CDR3 size: 15 residues. Trimming left V 0 bases short and J 0 bases short, with 9 bases between. Germline-derived CDR1 and CDR2 are LGHDT and YNNKEL (reference sequence). This CDR3 is CASSQDILGSYEQYF. The CDR3 bases are TGTGCCAGCAGCCAAGATATACTGGGCTCCTACGAGCAGTACTTC.

The chain is built from TRBV6-2 or TRBV6-3 and TRBJ2-5; the D is unclear. Looked up from germline, CDR1 is MNHEY and CDR2 is SVGEGT. Trimming removed 4 bases at V and 0 bases at J, with 15 bases between. CDR3 length: 16 amino acids. Written as DNA, the CDR3 is TGTGCCAGCAGTTTATACTGGACGCAGTACCAAGAGACCCAGTACTTC. Its translation is CASSLYWTQYQETQYF.

The rearrangement links TRBV7-2 to TRBJ2-6; D unclear. The germline V gene has CDR1 SGHTA and CDR2 FQGNSA. The CDR3 runs 17 residues. Trimming left V 5 bases short and J 0 bases short, with 14 bases between. The CDR3 bases are TGTGCCAGCAGCCAGGTTCATTTCAGCTCTGGGGCCAACGTCCTGACTTTC. This gives the protein CASSQVHFSSGANVLTF.

This clone is a singleton in its sample. V and J are TRBV25-1 and TRBJ1-1; no clear D gene. Per the germline V gene, CDR1 is MGHDK and CDR2 is SYGVNS. V gave up 7 bases and J gave up 0 bases, with 12 bases separating them. CDR3 length: 14 residues. The DNA of the CDR3 is TGTGCCAGCACCGAAGGACGGCTGAACACTGAAGCTTTCTTT. Translated, it gives CASTEGRLNTEAFF.

This clone has just one count. The chain couples TRBV2 to TRBJ1-5; TRBD1 aligns across 10 bases. J lost 7 bases, V lost 7 bases, and 7 bases had no gene match. Germline V lookup: CDR1 SNHLY, CDR2 FYNNEI. The CDR3 spans 14 residues. This chain's CDR3 is CASMVGQGSQPQHF. CDR3 coding DNA: TGTGCCAGCATGGTGGGACAGGGGTCGCAGCCCCAGCATTTT.

This chain joins TRBV10-3 and TRBJ1-5; perhaps TRBD1 as D (6 bases). The germline gives CDR1 ENHRY, CDR2 SYGVKD. This CDR3 comprises 15 residues. Trimming removed 0 bases at V and 4 bases at J, with 10 bases between. CDR3 in DNA: TGTGCCATCAGTGAGTCAGGGGGTTCAAATCAGCCCCAGCATTTT. Residues: CAISESGGSNQPQHF.

In its sample, this clone was seen a few times. The chain is built from TRBV19 and TRBJ1-1; 8 nucleotides line up with TRBD1. Germline CDR1 reads LNHDA; CDR2 reads SQIVND (reference sequence). There are 13 residues in the CDR3. The trim removed 11 bases at V and 3 bases at J, leaving 8 bases unmatched. The CDR3 DNA reads TGTGCCGGGCAGGGGGCGCGCGACACTGAAGCTTTCTTT. Protein product: CAGQGARDTEAFF.

There are a few counts of this clone. The chain uses TRBV5-8 and TRBJ2-5; D not certain. The CDR3 consists of 15 residues. Germline CDR1 reads SGHTS; CDR2 reads YDEGEE. Trimming removed 0 bases from V and 1 base from J, with 10 bases in between. The CDR3 coding sequence is TGTGCCAGCAGCTTGGCTCGGTGGGGCCAAGAGACCCAGTACTTC. This encodes CASSLARWGQETQYF.

J is TRBJ2-5 and V is TRBV15; no reliable D call. Trimming removed 0 bases at V and 8 bases at J, with 10 bases between. The CDR3 runs 13 residues. CDR1 is LNHNV and CDR2 is YYDKDF in the germline V gene (reference sequence). The CDR3 protein is CATSRDTAFTQYF. CDR3 coding DNA: TGTGCCACCAGCAGAGATACTGCGTTTACCCAGTACTTC.

The chain employs TRBV25-1 and TRBJ1-3; 7 nucleotides align to TRBD1. V shed 6 bases and J 0 bases; nucleotides not matched to a gene: 11. Germline loops: CDR1 MGHDK, CDR2 SYGVNS. The CDR3 has 17 residues. Here the CDR3 DNA reads TGTGCCAGCAGCAGACTTCCAGGGGGGTTCTCTGGAAACACCATATATTTT. Residues: CASSRLPGGFSGNTIYF.

The chain couples TRBV27 to TRBJ1-2; possible D gene TRBD1, 5 bases. Germline lookup yields CDR1 MNHEY and CDR2 SMNVEV (reference sequence). Between the trimmed V and J ends, which lost 2 bases and 5 bases, there was a span of 24 bases. The CDR3 runs to 18 residues. The chain's CDR3 is CASSLRGEGREARYGYTF. CDR3 coding DNA: TGTGCCAGCAGTTTACGGGGGGAGGGCAGGGAGGCGAGGTATGGCTACACCTTC.

The gene calls are TRBV5-6 and TRBJ1-1; a weak D match, TRBD1 (5 bases). Trimming removed 3 bases at V and 4 bases at J, with 19 bases between. The CDR3 has 16 amino acids. Germline V lookup: CDR1 SGHDT, CDR2 YYEEEE. DNA for the CDR3: TGTGCCAGCAGCTGGGGGGTCAGGGCGCAATTCACTGAAGCTTTCTTT. Its protein product is CASSWGVRAQFTEAFF.

The chain uses TRBV2 and TRBJ2-3; D is undetermined. V was trimmed by 5 bases and J by 6 bases, leaving 9 bases between them. Germline V CDR1 and CDR2: SNHLY, FYNNEI. This CDR3 comprises 12 residues. The CDR3 region is CASSPVKDTQYF. CDR3 DNA sequence: TGTGCCAGCAGTCCGGTGAAGGATACGCAGTATTTT. Full variable domain (missing parts from reference TRBV2 and TRBJ2-3): EPEVTQTPSHQVTQMGQEVILRCVPISNHLYFYWYRQILGQKVEFLVSFYNNEISEKSEIFDDQFSVERPDGSNFTLKIRSTKLEDSAMYFCASSPVKDTQYFGPGTRLTVL.

The DNA of the CDR3 is TGTGCCAGCAGTTACGGGCAGGGATCCTATAATTCACCCCTCCACTTT. Translation gives CASSYGQGSYNSPLHF. The chain uses TRBV6-5 and TRBJ1-6, with D possibly TRBD1 on 5 matching bases. The CDR3 is 16 residues long. Trimming stripped 2 bases from V and 1 base from J, with 9 bases between. The V gene's germline CDR1 is MNHEY and CDR2 SVGAGI.

The V call is TRBV9, the J call TRBJ2-3; 8 bases line up with TRBD2. J gave up 1 base and V 4 bases, and 2 bases lay outside the gene matches. The CDR3 runs 14 residues. CDR1 SGDLS and CDR2 YYNGEE come from the germline V gene. The chain's CDR3 is CASSISGGTDTQYF. The CDR3 DNA reads TGTGCCAGCAGCATTAGCGGGGGCACAGATACGCAGTATTTT.

This sequence joins TRBV28 and TRBJ1-5, with D perhaps matching TRBD1 (5 bases). The germline V gene encodes CDR1 MDHEN and CDR2 SYDVKM. Trimming pared 6 bases from V and 6 bases from J, leaving 18 bases between. This CDR3 spans 15 amino acids. The CDR3 spells CASSPAAGMGQPQHF. In nucleotides, the CDR3 is TGTGCCAGCAGCCCCGCCGCAGGGATGGGTCAGCCCCAGCATTTT.

The chain carries TRBV28 and TRBJ2-2, with TRBD1 matching 8 bases. CDR3 length: 16 residues. The germline V gene encodes CDR1 MDHEN and CDR2 SYDVKM. After removal of 3 bases from V and 4 bases from J, the junction contained 7 bases not matched to a gene. The CDR3 DNA reads as TGTGCCAGCAGTTTTTACCAGACAGGGGCCACCGGGGAGCTGTTTTTT. Translated: CASSFYQTGATGELFF.

The chain uses TRBV7-2 and TRBJ2-5; no definite D call. V lost 1 base to trimming and J lost 7 bases, with 10 bases between them. Germline CDR1 reads SGHTA; CDR2 reads FQGNSA. The CDR3 has 13 amino acids. CDR3 sequence (DNA): TGTGCCAGCAGCTTAGGTGGGGTAGGGACCCAGTACTTC. Its translation is CASSLGGVGTQYF.

J is TRBJ1-2 and V is TRBV24-1; TRBD1 is a possible D gene (6 bases). This CDR3 has 15 amino acids. Germline lookup yields CDR1 KGHDR and CDR2 SFDVKD. With 4 bases removed from V and 8 bases from J, the gap between germline ends came to 19 bases. CDR3 bases: TGTGCCACCAGTGACCCAGGGGAAGTATGGGAAGGCTACACCTTC. As protein: CATSDPGEVWEGYTF.

The chain links TRBV5-6 to TRBJ1-1; D gene uncertain. Germline CDR1 SGHDT, CDR2 YYEEEE. The CDR3 extends over 13 amino acids. Trimming stripped 1 base from V and 1 base from J, with 5 bases between. The CDR3 here is CASSLRWNTEAFF. The CDR3 nucleotides read TGTGCCAGCAGCTTGAGGTGGAACACTGAAGCTTTCTTT.

The gene calls are TRBV4-1 and TRBJ1-5; D not certain. Germline V CDR1 and CDR2: MGHRA, YSYEKL. V lost 0 bases to trimming and J lost 5 bases, with 5 bases between them. CDR3 length: 13 residues. The CDR3 loop is CASSQDTYQPQHF. The CDR3 DNA sequence: TGCGCCAGCAGCCAAGACACCTATCAGCCCCAGCATTTT.

V gene TRBV7-2 combines with J gene TRBJ2-3; tentatively, D is TRBD2 (5 bases). This CDR3 spans 15 amino acids. Germline V gene lookup returns CDR1 SGHTA and CDR2 FQGNSA. Deletions cut 3 bases from V and 1 base from J, with 11 bases between. DNA for the CDR3: TGTGCCAGCAGCTTCGGGGAGTGGGGCACAGATACGCAGTATTTT. It yields the protein CASSFGEWGTDTQYF.

This clone showed up just a few times. J is TRBJ1-2 and V is TRBV5-8, with TRBD1 identical over 9 bases. The germline V gene encodes CDR1 SGHTS and CDR2 YDEGEE. There are 14 residues in the CDR3. V was clipped by 4 bases and J by 4 bases; unmatched bases: 5. The CDR3 region is CASSGMDRGYGYTF. Here the CDR3 DNA reads TGTGCCAGCAGCGGAATGGACAGGGGCTATGGCTACACCTTC. Full variable domain (remainder filled in from reference TRBV5-8 and TRBJ1-2): EAGVTQSPTHLIKTRGQQATLRCSPISGHTSVYWYQQALGLGLQFLLWYDEGEERNRGNFPPRFSGRQFPNYSSELNVNALELEDSALYLCASSGMDRGYGYTFGSGTRLTVV.

On this clone itself: Additional DNA sequences in this sample encode the identical CDR3. The V call is TRBV7-9, the J call TRBJ1-1; D is ambiguous. V lost 0 bases to trimming and J lost 0 bases, with 5 bases between them. Germline lookup yields CDR1 SEHNR and CDR2 FQNEAQ (reference sequence). The CDR3 is 14 amino acids. Here the CDR3 reads CASSLAGMNTEAFF. CDR3 bases: TGTGCCAGCAGCTTAGCAGGCATGAACACTGAAGCTTTCTTT.

The gene calls are TRBV6-5 and TRBJ1-2; 9 nucleotides agree with TRBD1. In germline, CDR1 is MNHEY, CDR2 SVGAGI. This CDR3 has 15 residues. J gave up 4 bases and V 6 bases, and 9 bases lay outside the gene matches. The CDR3 DNA follows: TGTGCCAGCAGCAAAGACAGGGGGAAGATCTATGGCTACACCTTC. It yields the protein CASSKDRGKIYGYTF.